This note documents a single T cell receptor beta chain sequence. Its antigen is not known. The PCR contained 60 Vbeta and 13 Jbeta primers. Measured with immunoSEQ multiplex PCR; TCRdb has only the in-frame clones, and not every one. The sample records about 100,000 clones, 70% to 80% being singletons. The sample belongs to a study of cytomegalovirus exposure and HLA in healthy donors. General study results and limits: 15,000 to 20,000 TCR beta sequences were associated with HLA alleles at 0.05 false discovery rate in a later analysis. The study recorded 160 or so TCR beta chains that were cytomegalovirus-associated. Later analysis showed most CMV-associated TCR beta chains appearing HLA-restricted. Under in vitro conditions, a few CMV-associated chains were confirmed as specific for CMV antigens.

This CDR3 is 14 amino acids long. The germline CDR1 and CDR2 sequences are ENHRY and SYGVKD. J lost 7 bases, V lost 10 bases, and 9 bases had no gene match. The sample comprised PBMCs. The receptor's source is a male donor in good health and CMV-seropositive. V is TRBV10-3 and J is TRBJ2-2; TRBD1 agrees at 10 bases. CDR3 residues: CATGTGELGGELFF. In DNA, the CDR3 is TGTGCCACGGGGACAGGGGAGTTGGGCGGGGAGCTGTTTTTT.